A selection of T cell receptor beta chains follows, all from one sample in a study of cytomegalovirus exposure and HLA in healthy donors. TCRdb keeps only in-frame clones here, not all; method: immunoSEQ multiplex PCR. The table includes 95,000 to 150,000 clones, around 75% detected once. Sequencing input: PBMCs. Every receptor here comes from a man aged 25-45 years in good health and CMV-seronegative. The CDR3 runs from the conserved cysteine through the conserved F or W. The D gene is left open where the match is weak. Clone size is not always given. Where it is, it says once, few, many or a class for expanded clones.

D gene | clone size | CDR3 length | J gene | V gene | CDR3 DNA | CDR3 protein
- | - | 16 | TRBJ2-1 | TRBV11-2 | TGTGCCAGCAGCTTAGGAGTGATGAGCTCCTACAATGAGCAGTTCTTC | CASSLGVMSSYNEQFF
TRBD1 | once | 15 | TRBJ1-1 | TRBV9 | TGTGCCAGCAGCCGAGTCGGACAGGGCTACACTGAAGCTTTCTTT | CASSRVGQGYTEAFF
TRBD1 | - | 15 | TRBJ1-1 | TRBV5-1 | TGCGCCAGCAGCGCCACAGGGGGCGAAGACACTGAAGCTTTCTTT | CASSATGGEDTEAFF
- | - | 15 | TRBJ1-2 | TRBV4-2 | TGTGCCAGCAGCCTGACAGCCATTACTAACTATGGCTACACCTTC | CASSLTAITNYGYTF
- | - | 17 | TRBJ2-2 | TRBV5-1 | TGCGCCAGCAGCTTGAATCAGGCAGGGTTATACACCGGGGAGCTGTTTTTT | CASSLNQAGLYTGELFF
TRBD2 | - | 15 | TRBJ2-1 | TRBV9 | TGTGCCAGCAGCCCTAGCGGGGGGTCATACAATGAGCAGTTCTTC | CASSPSGGSYNEQFF
- | - | 15 | TRBJ1-2 | TRBV27 | TGTGCCAGCAGTCCACAGACAGGATCTAACTATGGCTACACCTTC | CASSPQTGSNYGYTF
- | - | 15 | TRBJ1-1 | TRBV19 | TGTGCCAGTAGTATAGCAGGGACAAAGAACACTGAAGCTTTCTTT | CASSIAGTKNTEAFF
- | - | 14 | TRBJ1-2 | TRBV28 | TGTGCCAGCAGGAAAGGGGGAGTAGGCTATGGCTACACCTTC | CASRKGGVGYGYTF
- | - | 12 | TRBJ1-1 | TRBV19 | TGTGCCAGTAGCCCTTCGGGGACTGAAGCTTTCTTT | CASSPSGTEAFF
TRBD2 | - | 15 | TRBJ2-1 | TRBV19 | TGTGCCAGTAGTGTACATAGCGGGGTGGTGGTGGAGCAGTTCTTC | CASSVHSGVVVEQFF
TRBD1 | - | 16 | TRBJ1-2 | TRBV10-3 | TGTGCCATCAGTGGGGACAGGGAAATCGCTAACTATGGCTACACCTTC | CAISGDREIANYGYTF
TRBD2 | - | 18 | TRBJ2-1 | TRBV10-3 | TGTGCCATCAGCTGGGGCCAGCGGGGGGGCGGTTCCTACAATGAGCAGTTCTTC | CAISWGQRGGGSYNEQFF
TRBD2 | - | 16 | TRBJ2-7 | TRBV4-3 | TGCGCCAGCAGCCCCACGGCGGGGGGCCTTAGTTACGAGCAGTACTTC | CASSPTAGGLSYEQYF
- | - | 14 | TRBJ1-4 | TRBV2 | TGTGCCAGCAGGAGGGCCTCCCTTAATGAAAAACTGTTTTTT | CASRRASLNEKLFF
- | once | 15 | TRBJ2-5 | TRBV5-1 | TGCGCCAGCAGCTCCCTTGGGGCAGGCGAAGAGACCCAGTACTTC | CASSSLGAGEETQYF
TRBD1 | - | 15 | TRBJ2-7 | TRBV15 | TGTGCCACCAGCAGAGTCTACCAGGGGGCGGACGAGCAGTACTTC | CATSRVYQGADEQYF
TRBD1 | - | 14 | TRBJ2-1 | TRBV4-3 | TGCGCCAGCAGCCCCGGACAGGGTCCTGGGGATCGGTTCTTC | CASSPGQGPGDRFF
TRBD2 | - | 14 | TRBJ2-7 | TRBV28 | TGTGCCAGTCAAAAACTAGCGGGGAGCTACGAGCAGTACTTC | CASQKLAGSYEQYF
TRBD2 | - | 15 | TRBJ2-3 | TRBV2 | TGTGCCAGCGGGGGACTAGCGGGGGCCACAGATACGCAGTATTTT | CASGGLAGATDTQYF
- | once | 13 | TRBJ1-2 | TRBV25-1 | TGTGCCAGCAGTGAATACCCAGGCTATGGCTACACCTTC | CASSEYPGYGYTF
TRBD1 | - | 15 | TRBJ2-7 | TRBV30 | TGTGCCTGGAGCGTTACCGGGACAGGTATCTACGAGCAGTACTTC | CAWSVTGTGIYEQYF
TRBD2 | - | 15 | TRBJ2-3 | TRBV6-5 | TGTGCCAGCAGGCCAGGTCGGGGGGGCGGGGATACGCAGTATTTT | CASRPGRGGGDTQYF
TRBD1 | - | 14 | TRBJ2-5 | TRBV5-4 | TGTGCCAGCAGCCTCCGGACAGGGCGGGAGACCCAGTACTTC | CASSLRTGRETQYF
TRBD2 | - | 15 | TRBJ2-7 | TRBV13 | TGTGCCAGCAGCTTAGTGTCTAGCGGGGGTATCGAGCAGTACTTC | CASSLVSSGGIEQYF
- | - | 14 | TRBJ1-6 | TRBV2 | TGTGCCAGCCGGAGGCCGCCCCATAATTCACCCCTCCACTTT | CASRRPPHNSPLHF
- | - | 16 | TRBJ1-3 | TRBV7-6 | TGTGCCAGCAGCGACCGGGACGGGGGTAGTGGAAACACCATATATTTT | CASSDRDGGSGNTIYF
- | - | 16 | TRBJ2-1 | TRBV7-9 | TGTGCCAGCAGCTTCAGAAGATTACAGGGTGGGAATGAGCAGTTCTTC | CASSFRRLQGGNEQFF
- | once | 15 | TRBJ1-6 | TRBV28 | TGTGCCAGCATTTTAGGTCCGGCTCGGGGTTCACCCCTCCACTTT | CASILGPARGSPLHF
TRBD1 | - | 16 | TRBJ2-2 | TRBV19 | TGTGCCAGTGTCTCCGAGACAGGGTCGTGGGCCGGGGAGCTGTTTTTT | CASVSETGSWAGELFF
- | - | 14 | TRBJ2-7 | TRBV6-6 | TGTGCCAGCAGTTTCGAGAATGCTGCATACGAGCAGTACTTC | CASSFENAAYEQYF
TRBD2 | - | 15 | TRBJ2-1 | TRBV5-3 | TGTGCCAGAAGCTTCGGAGCGGGGGGTCACAATGAGCAGTTCTTC | CARSFGAGGHNEQFF
TRBD2 | - | 19 | TRBJ2-1 | TRBV5-6 | TGTGCCAGCAGCCAACCCCGACTAGCGGGGGGCCCCCGATACAATGAGCAGTTCTTC | CASSQPRLAGGPRYNEQFF
TRBD1 | - | 13 | TRBJ1-2 | TRBV5-8 | TGTGCCAGCAGCCGAGGGGGCGCGGGCGGCTACACCTTC | CASSRGGAGGYTF
TRBD1 | - | 16 | TRBJ2-7 | TRBV13 | TGTGCCAGCAGCAGTAGGACAGGGCGGTATACTTACGAGCAGTACTTC | CASSSRTGRYTYEQYF
- | few | 14 | TRBJ1-5 | TRBV15 | TGTGCCACCAGCAGACGGGGGGGCGCTCAGCCCCAGCATTTT | CATSRRGGAQPQHF
- | - | 13 | TRBJ1-1 | TRBV2 | TGTGCCAGCAGTGATAACAGAAACACTGAAGCTTTCTTT | CASSDNRNTEAFF
TRBD2 | few | 16 | TRBJ2-3 | TRBV6-4 | TGTGCCAGCAGTGACTCGAGCGGGGGAAGCACAGATACGCAGTATTTT | CASSDSSGGSTDTQYF
- | medium-sized | 13 | TRBJ1-6 | TRBV21-1 | TGTGCCAGCAGCAAACACTATAATTCACCCCTCCACTTT | CASSKHYNSPLHF
- | - | 14 | TRBJ1-1 | TRBV28 | TGTGCCAGCAGCCCCCAGGCGGCGGGAAGCGGAGCTTTCTTT | CASSPQAAGSGAFF
- | - | 13 | TRBJ2-7 | TRBV29-1 | TGCAGCGTAAGGGCAGGGGCCTCCTACGAGCAGTACTTC | CSVRAGASYEQYF
- | - | 16 | TRBJ1-2 | TRBV5-1 | TGCGCCAGCAGCCTCCTTTCTACAGGGACCGACTATGGCTACACCTTC | CASSLLSTGTDYGYTF
TRBD1 | - | 14 | TRBJ1-2 | TRBV5-4 | TGTGCCAGCAGCCCGGACAGGGGGTACTATGGCTACACCTTC | CASSPDRGYYGYTF
TRBD2 | few | 15 | TRBJ2-3 | TRBV5-1 | TGCGCCAGCAGCGGGACTAGCGGGGCTCCAGATACGCAGTATTTT | CASSGTSGAPDTQYF